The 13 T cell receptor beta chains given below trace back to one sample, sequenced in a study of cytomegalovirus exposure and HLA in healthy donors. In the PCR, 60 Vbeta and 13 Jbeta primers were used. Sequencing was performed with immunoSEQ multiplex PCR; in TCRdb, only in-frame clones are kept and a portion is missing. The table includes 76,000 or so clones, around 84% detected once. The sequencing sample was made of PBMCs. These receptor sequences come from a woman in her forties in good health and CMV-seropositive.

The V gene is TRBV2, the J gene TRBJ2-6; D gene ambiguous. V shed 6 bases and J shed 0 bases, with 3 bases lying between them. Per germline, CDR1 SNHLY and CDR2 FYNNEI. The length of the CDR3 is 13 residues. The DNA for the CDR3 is TGTGCCAGCAGCTCCTCTGGGGCCAACGTCCTGACTTTC. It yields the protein CASSSSGANVLTF.

Written as DNA, the CDR3 is TGCGCCAGCAGCTTGGCAGTCGGGAGGGCCGGGGAGCTGTTTTTT. This codes for CASSLAVGRAGELFF. The chain is built from TRBV5-1 and TRBJ2-2, with TRBD2 matching 8 bases. CDR3 length: 15 residues. V trimming: 0 bases; J trimming: 6 bases; junction bases outside the gene matches: 4. Germline assignment: CDR1 SGHRS and CDR2 YFSETQ. The variable domain in full, with the rest retrieved from reference TRBV5-1 and TRBJ2-2, is KAGVTQTPRYLIKTRGQQVTLSCSPISGHRSVSWYQQTPGQGLQFLFEYFSETQRNKGNFPGRFSGRQFSNSRSEMNVSTLELGDSALYLCASSLAVGRAGELFFGEGSRLTVL.

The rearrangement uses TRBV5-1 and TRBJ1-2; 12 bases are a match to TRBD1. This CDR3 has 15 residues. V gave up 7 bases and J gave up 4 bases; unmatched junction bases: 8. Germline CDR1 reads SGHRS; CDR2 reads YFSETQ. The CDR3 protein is CASSGQGARGYGYTF. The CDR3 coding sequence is TGCGCCAGCTCGGGACAGGGGGCGAGAGGCTATGGCTACACCTTC.

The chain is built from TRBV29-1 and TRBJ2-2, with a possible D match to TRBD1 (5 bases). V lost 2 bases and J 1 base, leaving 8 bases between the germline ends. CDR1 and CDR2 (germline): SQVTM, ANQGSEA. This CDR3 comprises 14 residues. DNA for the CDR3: TGCAGCGTTGAAAAACAGGTGAACACCGGGGAGCTGTTTTTT. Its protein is CSVEKQVNTGELFF.

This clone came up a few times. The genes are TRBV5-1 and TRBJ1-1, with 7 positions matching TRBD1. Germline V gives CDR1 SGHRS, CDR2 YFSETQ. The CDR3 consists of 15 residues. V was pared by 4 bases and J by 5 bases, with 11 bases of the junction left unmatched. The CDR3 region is CASSRTGVGGTEAFF. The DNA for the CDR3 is TGCGCCAGCAGCCGAACAGGGGTCGGCGGGACTGAAGCTTTCTTT. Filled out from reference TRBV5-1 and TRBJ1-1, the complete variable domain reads KAGVTQTPRYLIKTRGQQVTLSCSPISGHRSVSWYQQTPGQGLQFLFEYFSETQRNKGNFPGRFSGRQFSNSRSEMNVSTLELGDSALYLCASSRTGVGGTEAFFGQGTRLTVV.

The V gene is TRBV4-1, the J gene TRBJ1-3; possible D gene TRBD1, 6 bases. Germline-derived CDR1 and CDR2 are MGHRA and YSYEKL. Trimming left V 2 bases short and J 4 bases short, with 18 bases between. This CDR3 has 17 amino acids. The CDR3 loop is CASSQSVVRGSGNTIYF. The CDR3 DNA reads TGCGCCAGCAGCCAAAGCGTCGTTAGGGGGTCCGGAAACACCATATATTTT.

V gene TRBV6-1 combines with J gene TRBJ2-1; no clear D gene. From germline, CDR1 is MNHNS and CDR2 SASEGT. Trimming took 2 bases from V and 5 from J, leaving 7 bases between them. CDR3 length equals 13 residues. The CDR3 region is CASSEWADNEQFF. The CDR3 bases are TGTGCCAGCAGTGAATGGGCCGACAATGAGCAGTTCTTC.

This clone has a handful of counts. In nucleotides, the CDR3 is TGTGCCAGCAGTTATAGTAGGGGGGGCGGCGCAGATACGCAGTATTTT. Protein sequence: CASSYSRGGGADTQYF. The chain is built from TRBV6-6 and TRBJ2-3; the D gene is possibly TRBD2 (7 bases). The germline V and J ends were trimmed by 3 bases and 4 bases, with 17 bases remaining between them. Germline V lookup: CDR1 MNHNY, CDR2 SVGAGI (reference sequence). This CDR3 region has 16 residues.

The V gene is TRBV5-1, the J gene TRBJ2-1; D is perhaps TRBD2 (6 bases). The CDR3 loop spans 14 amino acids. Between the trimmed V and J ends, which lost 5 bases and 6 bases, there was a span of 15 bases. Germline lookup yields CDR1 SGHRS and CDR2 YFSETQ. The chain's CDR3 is CASSSTGGINEQFF. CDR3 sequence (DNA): TGCGCCAGCAGTTCAACAGGAGGGATCAATGAGCAGTTCTTC.

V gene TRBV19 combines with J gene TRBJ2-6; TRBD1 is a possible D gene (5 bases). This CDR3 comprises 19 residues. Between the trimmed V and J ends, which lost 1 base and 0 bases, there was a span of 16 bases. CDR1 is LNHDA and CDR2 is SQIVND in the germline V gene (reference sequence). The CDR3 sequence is CASSIGLQVFNSGANVLTF. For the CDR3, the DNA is TGTGCCAGTAGTATAGGCCTACAGGTCTTTAACTCTGGGGCCAACGTCCTGACTTTC.

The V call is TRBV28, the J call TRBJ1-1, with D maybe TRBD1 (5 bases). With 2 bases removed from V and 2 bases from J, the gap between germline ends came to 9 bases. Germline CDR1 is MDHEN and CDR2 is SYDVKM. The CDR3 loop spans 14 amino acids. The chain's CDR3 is CASSLVQVNTEAFF. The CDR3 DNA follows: TGTGCCAGCAGTTTAGTACAGGTAAACACTGAAGCTTTCTTT. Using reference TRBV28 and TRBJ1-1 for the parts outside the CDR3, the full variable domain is DVKVTQSSRYLVKRTGEKVFLECVQDMDHENMFWYRQDPGLGLRLIYFSYDVKMKEKGDIPEGYSVSREKKERFSLILESASTNQTSMYLCASSLVQVNTEAFFGQGTRLTVV.

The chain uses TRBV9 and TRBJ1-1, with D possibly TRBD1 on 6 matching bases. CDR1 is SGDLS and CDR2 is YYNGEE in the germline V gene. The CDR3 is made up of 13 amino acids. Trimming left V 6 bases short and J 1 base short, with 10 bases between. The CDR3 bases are TGTGCCAGCACCTCGGACAGGAACACTGAAGCTTTCTTT. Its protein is CASTSDRNTEAFF.

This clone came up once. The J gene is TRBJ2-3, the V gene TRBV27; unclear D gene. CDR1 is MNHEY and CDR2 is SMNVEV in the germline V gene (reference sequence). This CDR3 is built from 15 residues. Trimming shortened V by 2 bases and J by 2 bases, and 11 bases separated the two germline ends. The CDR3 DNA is TGTGCCAGCAGTTTAGGTCAGTGGTACACAGATACGCAGTATTTT. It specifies CASSLGQWYTDTQYF.